The present TCR beta chain was sequenced within a study of T cell responses to AZD1222 COVID-19 vaccine. Study-level results: No repertoire was sampled before or during the peak T cell response, only after it. Spike regions recognized by vaccine-associated CD4 TCRs spanned the protein, led by 160-218 and 743-854. Clonal diversity was possibly underestimated; the donors were predominantly white British and more often female.

Some second doses came at about 4 weeks and others at about 12 weeks; these were pooled. The table came from immunoSEQ multiplex PCR; TCRdb's copy has only in-frame clones and leaves some out. The data show 100,000 to 140,000 clones, about 85% seen once. On this clone: Its antigen remains unidentified.

Germline V gives CDR1 LNHDA, CDR2 SQIVND (reference sequence). The CDR3 runs to 15 residues. Trimming removed 7 bases at V and 3 bases at J, with 16 bases between. The sequence was collected from an adult who received the AZD1222 COVID-19 vaccine. This specimen was peripheral blood, taken 28 days after the second AZD1222 dose. The chain couples TRBV19 to TRBJ1-5; TRBD1 is a possible D gene (5 bases). The CDR3 here is CASKGTGKLNQPQHF. For the CDR3, the DNA is TGTGCCAGTAAGGGAACAGGAAAGCTCAATCAGCCCCAGCATTTT.